One and the same sample provided the 18 T cell receptor beta chains below, sequenced in a study of blood T cell repertoires in COVID-19. TCRdb's table, derived via immunoSEQ multiplex PCR, lists solely in-frame clones and lacks some. The sample has some 94,000 clones, roughly 72% seen once. Sequenced: peripheral blood. These receptors came from a woman in her sixties or seventies in a cohort sampled during active or convalescent COVID-19.

The chain combines TRBV7-3 with TRBJ1-1; no firm D call. Trimming stripped 5 bases from V and 5 bases from J, with 15 bases between. CDR1 is SGHTA and CDR2 is FQGTGA in the germline V gene. CDR3 length: 14 residues. CDR3 DNA: TGTGCCAGCAGCCCCTCGGGTTGGCATACTGAAGCTTTCTTT. This sequence encodes CASSPSGWHTEAFF.

This clone was counted a single time. In nucleotides, the CDR3 is TGTGCCAGCAGCCAATCGGGTGGTACGCAGTATTTT. Amino acid sequence: CASSQSGGTQYF. V and J are TRBV3-1 (or the pseudogene TRBV3-2) and TRBJ2-3; D not certain. The V gene lost 2 bases and the J gene lost 8 bases, with 8 bases spanning the gap. Germline values: CDR1 LGHDT, CDR2 YNNKEL (reference sequence). The CDR3 has 12 amino acids.

The V gene is TRBV6-5, the J gene TRBJ1-1, with a weak D call TRBD1 (5 bases). The CDR3 contains 13 residues. V lost 6 bases and J 11 bases, leaving 19 bases between the germline ends. CDR1 and CDR2 (germline): MNHEY, SVGAGI. As DNA, the CDR3 is TGTGCCAGCAGACACGCAGGAGGGGACTTCGCTTTCTTT. It is translated as CASRHAGGDFAFF.

J is TRBJ1-4 and V is TRBV7-9; 9 nucleotides match TRBD1. The CDR3 length is 15 residues. The trim removed 4 bases at V and 8 bases at J, leaving 8 bases unmatched. The germline CDR1 and CDR2 sequences are SEHNR and FQNEAQ (reference sequence). CDR3 in DNA: TGTGCCAGCAGCTCTGGGACAGGGTTGGAGGAAAAACTGTTTTTT. Its translation is CASSSGTGLEEKLFF.

The CDR3 DNA reads TGTGCCAGCAGCTTAGGTCAGGGCTGGGACAGGGGGTACTATGGCTACACCTTC. Its protein is CASSLGQGWDRGYYGYTF. This chain links TRBV7-2 with TRBJ1-2; 11 bases align to TRBD1. Germline lookup yields CDR1 SGHTA and CDR2 FQGNSA. The V gene end was trimmed by 1 base and the J gene end by 3 bases; junction bases not matched to a gene: 10. This CDR3 has 18 amino acids.

Concerning this clone: One end of the junction fails to match germline, which may point to a read error. J is TRBJ2-1 and V is TRBV7-2; D is ambiguous. The CDR3 is made up of 15 amino acids. Per germline, CDR1 SGHTA and CDR2 FQGNSA. The chain's CDR3 is CASSLDWSSYNEQFF. The CDR3 nucleotides read TGTGCCAGCAGTTTAGACTGGAGCTCCTACAATGAGCAGTTCTTC.

The CDR3 DNA follows: TGCGCCAGCAGCAGTGGGGGGACAGGACTTTACGAGCAGTACTTC. Amino acids: CASSSGGTGLYEQYF. The V gene is TRBV5-1, the J gene TRBJ2-7; 8 bases are a match to TRBD1. J gave up 4 bases and V 4 bases, and 10 bases lay outside the gene matches. Germline V gene data show CDR1 as SGHRS and CDR2 as YFSETQ. The length of the CDR3 is 15 residues.

This clone showed up just a few times. This sequence joins TRBV2 and TRBJ1-5, with 9 bases lining up with TRBD1. V lost 6 bases to trimming and J lost 6 bases; unmatched junction nucleotides: 6. Germline V gene lookup returns CDR1 SNHLY and CDR2 FYNNEI. This CDR3 comprises 14 residues. CDR3: CASSADRGGQPQHF. In DNA, the CDR3 is TGTGCCAGCAGCGCAGACAGGGGGGGTCAGCCCCAGCATTTT.

The chain is built from TRBV6-5 and TRBJ1-4, with 7 bases that match TRBD1. With V trimmed by 6 bases and J by 8 bases, 9 bases remained unmatched. The CDR3 loop spans 14 amino acids. Germline assignment: CDR1 MNHEY and CDR2 SVGAGI. CDR3 residues: CASRRDSAREKLFF. Written as DNA, the CDR3 is TGTGCCAGCAGACGGGACAGTGCGAGGGAAAAACTGTTTTTT.

This clone was observed a few times. The chain couples TRBV3-1 (or the pseudogene TRBV3-2) to TRBJ1-3; D gene ambiguous. The CDR3 runs 17 residues. From germline, CDR1 is LGHDT and CDR2 YNNKEL (reference sequence). V lost 0 bases and J 0 bases, leaving 12 bases between the germline ends. CDR3 nucleotides: TGTGCCAGCAGCCAAGACCCGGGGAGATGCTCTGGAAACACCATATATTTT. It yields the protein CASSQDPGRCSGNTIYF.

Comment on this clone: The junction and the germline gene differ at one end; a read error may be behind it. This rearrangement joins TRBV7-7 to TRBJ2-5; possibly TRBD1 for D (6 bases). This CDR3 region has 15 residues. Germline V gene data show CDR1 as SSHAT and CDR2 as FNYEAQ (reference sequence). The CDR3 coding sequence is TGTGCTAGCAGTTCCAAACAGGGTCGCGGAGAGACCCAGTACTTC. It translates to CASSSKQGRGETQYF.

This clone was counted a few times. The genes are TRBV7-9 and TRBJ2-1; D possibly corresponds to TRBD2 (5 bases). This CDR3 comprises 14 residues. Trimming stripped 3 bases from V and 8 bases from J, with 14 bases between. From germline, CDR1 is SEHNR and CDR2 FQNEAQ (reference sequence). CDR3 DNA: TGTGCCAGCAGCTTTCTATCTAGCTTCCATGAGCAGTTCTTC. Translating gives CASSFLSSFHEQFF. The entire variable domain, with the rest obtained from reference TRBV7-9 and TRBJ2-1, is as follows: DTGVSQNPRHKITKRGQNVTFRCDPISEHNRLYWYRQTLGQGPEFLTYFQNEAQLEKSRLLSDRFSAERPKGSFSTLEIQRTEQGDSAMYLCASSFLSSFHEQFFGPGTRLTVL.

The chain joins TRBV7-2 to TRBJ2-3, with 10 positions matching TRBD2. The CDR3 runs 15 residues. Germline V gene sequence: CDR1 SGHTA, CDR2 FQGNSA. The V segment lost 5 bases and the J segment 5 bases; nucleotides outside the gene matches: 7. DNA of the CDR3: TGTGCCAGCAGCGCCAGCGGGGGGGATCTAGATACGCAGTATTTT. It codes for CASSASGGDLDTQYF.

The chain carries TRBV5-1 and TRBJ2-7; a weak D match, TRBD1 (7 bases). Germline V gene sequence: CDR1 SGHRS, CDR2 YFSETQ. V lost 2 bases and J lost 2, with 11 bases in between. This CDR3 contains 14 residues. The CDR3 bases are TGCGCCAGCAGCTTATCAGGGGGGACCTACGAGCAGTACTTC. This gives the protein CASSLSGGTYEQYF. The variable domain in full, with the rest retrieved from reference TRBV5-1 and TRBJ2-7, is KAGVTQTPRYLIKTRGQQVTLSCSPISGHRSVSWYQQTPGQGLQFLFEYFSETQRNKGNFPGRFSGRQFSNSRSEMNVSTLELGDSALYLCASSLSGGTYEQYFGPGTRLTVT.

This clone was seen more than once but under ten times. The chain employs TRBV10-3 and TRBJ2-5; D is ambiguous. Germline assignment: CDR1 ENHRY and CDR2 SYGVKD. The CDR3 totals 12 residues. V was cut by 0 bases and J by 10 bases, with 9 bases left in between. CDR3 bases: TGTGCCATCAGTGAGTCTAGCAGTGACCAGTACTTC. This encodes CAISESSSDQYF.

This clone came up a few times. The CDR3 reads CASSQIRAGGNSPLHF. CDR3 nucleotides: TGCGCCAGCAGCCAAATCAGAGCCGGGGGTAATTCACCCCTCCACTTT. The chain links TRBV4-1 to TRBJ1-6; D perhaps matches TRBD1 (5 bases). The CDR3 is made up of 16 amino acids. CDR1 MGHRA and CDR2 YSYEKL come from the germline V gene. Trimming shortened V by 2 bases and J by 6 bases, and 14 bases separated the two germline ends.

The V gene is TRBV5-1, the J gene TRBJ2-1, with 12 bases that match TRBD2. Per the germline V gene, CDR1 is SGHRS and CDR2 is YFSETQ. Unmatched junction bases numbered 9, after V lost 4 bases and J lost 10 bases. The CDR3 covers 15 residues. The CDR3 DNA sequence: TGCGCCAGCAGCCCCAAGACTAGCGGGGGCGGCGAGCAGTTCTTC. This translates into CASSPKTSGGGEQFF.

The rearrangement links TRBV2 to TRBJ2-3; 11 nucleotides agree with TRBD1. Trimming took 6 bases from V and 4 from J; bases not matched to a gene: 6. CDR3 length equals 15 residues. CDR1 SNHLY and CDR2 FYNNEI come from the germline V gene. For the CDR3, the DNA is TGTGCCAGCAGCCCTCCGGGACAGGGGGCAGATACGCAGTATTTT. Protein sequence: CASSPPGQGADTQYF.